This T cell receptor (beta chain) was sequenced during a study of blood T cell repertoires in COVID-19. For the study at large: The origin of the acute and convalescent COVID-19 samples was the United States, Italy and Spain. Sources were T cells, B-cell-depleted T cells, or PBMCs; the material itself was cDNA or gDNA.

Trimming pared 8 bases from V and 2 bases from J, leaving 18 bases between. Germline-derived CDR1 and CDR2 are SNHLY and FYNNEI. This CDR3 is built from 15 residues. In the study's own analysis: Amplification of reference gene primers provided the estimated nucleated cell counts. Data came from immunoSEQ multiplex PCR; TCRdb stores just in-frame clones and leaves some out. V and J calls and clone size follow that table, whereas D and trimming were derived from the DNA. The sample consists of 150,000 to 200,000 clones, over 75% of them appearing once. What the recovered Cohort 3 donors had was two negative PCRs, clearance, or symptom resolution.

V is TRBV2 and J is TRBJ2-5, with D perhaps matching TRBD2 (6 bases). Sequenced material: PBMCs or T cells enriched from blood (not recorded which). The clonotype was recovered from a woman between 18 and 29 years old who had recovered from COVID-19. The CDR3 loop reads CASCPGVVGQETQYF. The CDR3 region has the DNA TGTGCCAGCTGCCCGGGGGTCGTTGGGCAAGAGACCCAGTACTTC.